This TCR beta chain was found in a study of blood T cell repertoires in COVID-19. In the study overall: Symptom resolution, clearance, or two negative PCRs marked the recovered donors of Cohort 3.

As processed by the authors: Amplification of reference gene primers provided the estimated nucleated cell counts. The repertoire was sequenced with immunoSEQ multiplex PCR; TCRdb's copy has only in-frame clones and lacks some. The DNA gave D and trimming, while V, J and clone size come from that table. This table holds some 220,000 clones, approximately 87% found once. Trimming pared 4 bases from V and 4 bases from J, leaving 13 bases between. Looked up from germline, CDR1 is MNHEY and CDR2 is SVGEGT. The CDR3 length is 14 residues. V gene TRBV6-2 or TRBV6-3 combines with J gene TRBJ1-1, with D perhaps matching TRBD1 (5 bases). The sequenced sample consisted of PBMCs or T cells enriched from blood (not recorded which). This TCR was recovered from a woman aged 45 to 65 in a cohort exposed to, infected with or recovered from COVID-19 (not recorded which). The DNA of the CDR3 is TGTGCCAGCAGTTTCGACAGCAGGAGCACTGAAGCTTTCTTT. This sequence encodes CASSFDSRSTEAFF.